This T cell receptor (beta chain) was identified during a study of OX40 agonist ivuxolimab in advanced cancers. Study overall: The dose-escalation group included hepatocellular carcinoma, melanoma, renal cell carcinoma and head and neck cancer.

Here immunoSEQ multiplex PCR was the method, and the copy in TCRdb shows in-frame clones only, minus some. Of about 100,000 clones listed, 90% to 96% are singletons. The V and J ends lost 7 bases and 2 bases respectively, with 14 bases between them. CDR3 length: 14 amino acids. The V gene's germline CDR1 is MNHEY and CDR2 SMNVEV (reference sequence). This clone was recorded only once. Its antigen is unknown. General observations from the study: With doses of 0.1-3.0 mg/kg, partial responders showed among the lowest clonal expansion. Clones of CD4+ and CD8+ blood T cells grew by week 6 at doses of 0.1 to 3.0 mg/kg. Nonresponders included some who also had low normalized T-cell clonal expansion.

The receptor was isolated from an adult with an advanced solid tumor such as melanoma, head and neck, liver or kidney cancer. The sequenced sample was CD4+ or CD8+ T cells sorted from blood, obtained in a trial of the OX40 agonist ivuxolimab. The chain joins TRBV27 to TRBJ2-5; tentatively, D is TRBD1 or TRBD2 (6 bases each). The chain's CDR3 is CASTPGGLQETQYF. The CDR3 DNA reads TGTGCCAGCACACCCGGGGGCTTACAAGAGACCCAGTACTTC.